Below, 29 T cell receptor beta chains from the same sample are listed, as sequenced in a study of CD4 T cells in lung cancer. Using immunoSEQ multiplex PCR, the repertoire was profiled, and TCRdb retains in-frame clones only, with some absent. The data show some 10,000 clones, 50% to 80% seen once. At least 3 cm from the malignant lesion, non-adjacent lung tissue was taken from the same resection. Sequencing used normal lung tissue taken away from the tumor. These receptors came from a man in his 60s with non-small cell lung cancer.

In its sample, this clone ranks as large. The chain couples TRBV6-1 to TRBJ2-2; no reliable D call. The CDR3 is made up of 14 amino acids. CDR1 is MNHNS and CDR2 is SASEGT in the germline V gene. V gave up 1 base and J gave up 7 bases, with 10 bases separating them. This CDR3 is CASSEGLVGGELFF. The CDR3 DNA sequence: TGTGCCAGCAGTGAAGGTCTCGTCGGCGGGGAGCTGTTTTTT.

In this sample, this clone turned up a few times. V is TRBV19 and J is TRBJ1-5; D is undetermined. This CDR3 has 16 amino acids. Germline-derived CDR1 and CDR2 are LNHDA and SQIVND (reference sequence). The V end lost 5 bases, the J end lost 5 bases, and 19 bases lay between the germline ends. The CDR3 loop reads CASSFIGLEADQPQHF. Written as DNA, the CDR3 is TGTGCCAGTAGTTTCATAGGGCTGGAGGCGGATCAGCCCCAGCATTTT.

The chain is built from TRBV9 and TRBJ2-3, with 9 positions matching TRBD2. Germline V lookup: CDR1 SGDLS, CDR2 YYNGEE. The CDR3 is 16 amino acids. V lost 1 base, J lost 5 bases, and 8 bases stayed unmatched. CDR3 DNA: TGTGCCAGCAGCGTAAACGGGCTAGCGGGACAAGATACGCAGTATTTT. Translated: CASSVNGLAGQDTQYF.

The chain has TRBV7-8 and TRBJ1-2; D gene uncertain. The CDR3 has 13 residues. Trimming took 0 bases from V and 4 from J, leaving 6 bases between them. Germline values: CDR1 SGHVS, CDR2 FQNEAQ. The CDR3 protein is CASSLATVYGYTF. CDR3 bases: TGTGCCAGCAGCTTAGCGACTGTCTATGGCTACACCTTC.

The J gene is TRBJ2-1, the V gene TRBV7-3; 8 bases agree with TRBD2. The CDR3 is 18 residues long. Germline V gene lookup returns CDR1 SGHTA and CDR2 FQGTGA. Trimming removed 1 base from V and 7 bases from J; junction bases left unmatched: 15. Here the CDR3 reads CASSLNPLGAGGKNEQFF. In DNA form, the CDR3 reads TGTGCCAGCAGCTTAAATCCCCTAGGCGCGGGAGGTAAAAATGAGCAGTTCTTC.

This sequence joins TRBV5-1 and TRBJ2-5; TRBD1 might be the D (6 bases). The CDR3 has 14 amino acids. Germline CDR1 and CDR2: SGHRS and YFSETQ. The V and J ends lost 2 bases and 1 base respectively, with 9 bases between them. Here the CDR3 DNA reads TGCGCCAGCAGCTTCCAGACAGGCCAAGAGACCCAGTACTTC. Amino acid sequence: CASSFQTGQETQYF. Full variable domain (rest looked up from reference TRBV5-1 and TRBJ2-5): KAGVTQTPRYLIKTRGQQVTLSCSPISGHRSVSWYQQTPGQGLQFLFEYFSETQRNKGNFPGRFSGRQFSNSRSEMNVSTLELGDSALYLCASSFQTGQETQYFGPGTRLLVL.

This clone appeared once. The CDR3 bases are TGTGCCAGCAGCTTAGGCAGGGGGCGCGGGAGCGAACCCAATGAGCAGTTCTTC. This translates into CASSLGRGRGSEPNEQFF. This rearrangement joins TRBV11-3 to TRBJ2-1, with a weak D call TRBD1 (8 bases). Per germline, CDR1 SGHNT and CDR2 YENEEA. Trimming shortened V by 1 base and J by 6 bases, and 22 bases separated the two germline ends. The CDR3 sequence is 18 residues long.

In this sample, this clone turned up once. The genes are TRBV28 and TRBJ1-5; maybe TRBD1 (6 bases). CDR3 size: 14 residues. V was clipped by 5 bases and J by 2 bases, with 10 bases between them. Germline-derived CDR1 and CDR2 are MDHEN and SYDVKM. This CDR3 reads CASSTRQGNQPQHF. CDR3 DNA: TGTGCCAGCAGTACTCGACAGGGCAATCAGCCCCAGCATTTT.

The chain uses TRBV6-5 and TRBJ1-1; D may be TRBD1 (6 bases). Germline lookup yields CDR1 MNHEY and CDR2 SVGAGI. V was trimmed by 9 bases and J by 1 base, leaving 12 bases between them. CDR3 length: 13 residues. CDR3 coding DNA: TGTGCCAGTACAGGGCTGGCGAACACTGAAGCTTTCTTT. It codes for CASTGLANTEAFF.

The chain carries TRBV2 and TRBJ2-1; TRBD2 aligns across 9 bases. This CDR3 is built from 17 residues. V dropped 1 base and J dropped 1; count of bases not matched to a gene: 5. Germline V lookup: CDR1 SNHLY, CDR2 FYNNEI. Written as DNA, the CDR3 is TGTGCCAGCAGTGAAGGGTTAGCGGGGGTTTCCTACAATGAGCAGTTCTTC. It translates to CASSEGLAGVSYNEQFF.

This rearrangement joins TRBV6-1 to TRBJ2-7, with TRBD2 as a possible D gene (6 bases). V dropped 7 bases and J dropped 1 base, with 14 bases sitting between them. The CDR3 sequence is 14 residues long. Germline loops: CDR1 MNHNS, CDR2 SASEGT. The DNA of the CDR3 is TGTGCCAGCAACGGACTCGCGGGATCCTACGAGCAGTACTTC. Translating it yields CASNGLAGSYEQYF.

The gene calls are TRBV5-1 and TRBJ1-1; no clear D. The V end was cut by 6 bases, the J end by 1 base, with 16 bases between. Germline CDR1 SGHRS, CDR2 YFSETQ. The CDR3 is 15 residues long. The CDR3 protein is CASTREGRSNTEAFF. In DNA, the CDR3 is TGCGCCAGCACACGGGAAGGGCGGTCGAACACTGAAGCTTTCTTT.

This clone occurred a few times. This rearrangement joins TRBV6-1 to TRBJ2-7; D unclear. The CDR3 is 15 amino acids. V shed 4 bases and J shed 3 bases, with 16 bases lying between them. In germline, CDR1 is MNHNS, CDR2 SASEGT. CDR3 coding DNA: TGTGCCAGCAGTGTCGAGGCCCATTCGAACTACGAGCAGTACTTC. It encodes CASSVEAHSNYEQYF.

The table lists this clone with a few counts. V and J are TRBV7-8 and TRBJ2-2; D call uncertain. The germline CDR1 and CDR2 sequences are SGHVS and FQNEAQ. V lost 1 base to trimming and J lost 7 bases, with 13 bases between them. The CDR3 totals 15 residues. The CDR3: CASSLVDSPIGELFF. The CDR3 DNA reads as TGTGCCAGCAGCTTAGTTGACTCCCCAATCGGGGAGCTGTTTTTT.

J is TRBJ1-3 and V is TRBV9; tentatively, D is TRBD1 (6 bases). Between the trimmed V and J ends, which lost 0 bases and 4 bases, there was a span of 11 bases. From germline, CDR1 is SGDLS and CDR2 YYNGEE. CDR3 size: 15 residues. In DNA form, the CDR3 reads TGTGCCAGCAGCGTAGAGGGAACAGGGGGAAACACCATATATTTT. It yields the protein CASSVEGTGGNTIYF.

This clone was counted a single time. This chain links TRBV14 with TRBJ2-5; 8 bases are a match to TRBD2. The CDR3 extends over 16 amino acids. The V and J ends lost 1 base and 1 base, in that order; junction bases with no gene match: 5. The germline gives CDR1 SGHDN, CDR2 FVKESK. The DNA of the CDR3 is TGTGCCAGCAGCCAAGTGACTAGCGCTATCCAAGAGACCCAGTACTTC. Amino acids: CASSQVTSAIQETQYF.

The V and J genes are TRBV11-1 and TRBJ1-1, with a weak D call TRBD1 (5 bases). The germline V and J ends were trimmed by 2 bases and 3 bases, with 10 bases remaining between them. Looked up from germline, CDR1 is SGHAT and CDR2 is FQDESV (reference sequence). The CDR3 is 14 amino acids. As DNA, the CDR3 is TGTGCCAGCAGCTTATTCCCCAGGGACACTGAAGCTTTCTTT. Protein product: CASSLFPRDTEAFF.

The chain recombines TRBV5-4 with TRBJ2-3; D is uncertain. Trimming removed 3 bases from V and 4 bases from J, with 9 bases in between. The germline V gene encodes CDR1 SGHNT and CDR2 YYREEE (reference sequence). CDR3 length: 13 amino acids. The CDR3 loop is CASSSLSSDTQYF. The CDR3 region has the DNA TGTGCCAGCAGCTCGTTATCGTCAGATACGCAGTATTTT.

The chain couples TRBV2 to TRBJ2-5, with 11 positions matching TRBD2. The CDR3 runs 15 residues. The germline gives CDR1 SNHLY, CDR2 FYNNEI. The V gene end was trimmed by 1 base and the J gene end by 5 bases; junction bases not matched to a gene: 3. The CDR3: CASSEGLAGLETQYF. CDR3 sequence (DNA): TGTGCCAGCAGTGAAGGACTAGCGGGACTGGAGACCCAGTACTTC.

The chain uses TRBV28 and TRBJ2-1; TRBD2 matches 15 bases. With V trimmed by 6 bases and J by 2 bases, 2 bases remained unmatched. Germline CDR1 reads MDHEN; CDR2 reads SYDVKM. The CDR3 extends over 16 amino acids. This CDR3 reads CASSRTSGRAYNEQFF. DNA for the CDR3: TGTGCCAGCAGCCGGACTAGCGGGAGGGCCTACAATGAGCAGTTCTTC.

The chain uses TRBV10-2 and TRBJ1-6; 10 bases are shared with TRBD1. The CDR3 runs 15 residues. V trimming: 6 bases; J trimming: 8 bases; junction bases outside the gene matches: 7. From germline, CDR1 is WSHSY and CDR2 SAAADI. The CDR3 reads CASRFRQGADSPLHF. The CDR3 nucleotides are TGCGCCAGCAGGTTCAGACAGGGGGCTGATTCACCCCTCCACTTT.

This clone was observed a handful of times. The chain is built from TRBV6-5 and TRBJ1-2; TRBD1 matches 11 bases. The CDR3 is made up of 13 amino acids. Germline trimming cut 6 bases from V and 8 bases from J; bases unmatched to any gene: 5. Germline values: CDR1 MNHEY, CDR2 SVGAGI. CDR3 protein: CASSWTGGRGYTF. The CDR3 DNA reads TGTGCCAGCAGCTGGACAGGGGGCCGGGGCTACACCTTC.

The gene calls are TRBV7-8 and TRBJ1-2; 7 nucleotides align to TRBD1. The germline CDR1 and CDR2 sequences are SGHVS and FQNEAQ. CDR3 length: 15 amino acids. Unmatched junction bases numbered 11, after V lost 5 bases and J lost 5 bases. The CDR3 here is CASSPRQGPQYGYTF. The CDR3 DNA follows: TGTGCCAGCAGCCCCAGACAGGGCCCCCAGTATGGCTACACCTTC.

CDR3 sequence (DNA): TGCGCCAGCAGCTTGGGTAGTGAAGCTTTCTTT. Its translation: CASSLGSEAFF. The rearrangement uses TRBV5-1 and TRBJ1-1; D call uncertain. V was cut by 0 bases and J by 7 bases, with 4 bases left in between. The germline gives CDR1 SGHRS, CDR2 YFSETQ. The CDR3 extends over 11 amino acids.

This clone was detected only a few times. The rearrangement joins TRBV21-1 to TRBJ2-1; the table's D call of TRBD1 was not tested on the DNA. TRBV21-1 is reported as a pseudogene. The CDR3 is made up of 16 amino acids. The CDR3 DNA reads TGTGCCAGCAGCAAACAGGGCAACAGATGCTACAATGAGCAGTTCTTC. Translating it yields CASSKQGNRCYNEQFF.

The genes are TRBV5-1 and TRBJ2-5; perhaps TRBD2 as D (6 bases). CDR3 length equals 13 residues. In germline, CDR1 is SGHRS, CDR2 YFSETQ. V shed 4 bases and J shed 5 bases, with 12 bases lying between them. The CDR3 loop is CASSSTSRETQYF. The CDR3 DNA reads as TGCGCCAGCAGCAGCACTAGCAGGGAGACCCAGTACTTC. The variable domain in full, with the rest retrieved from reference TRBV5-1 and TRBJ2-5, is KAGVTQTPRYLIKTRGQQVTLSCSPISGHRSVSWYQQTPGQGLQFLFEYFSETQRNKGNFPGRFSGRQFSNSRSEMNVSTLELGDSALYLCASSSTSRETQYFGPGTRLLVL.

The rearrangement links TRBV5-1 to TRBJ2-1; no definite D call. V gave up 0 bases and J gave up 5 bases, with 6 bases separating them. The CDR3 is 13 residues long. Germline V gives CDR1 SGHRS, CDR2 YFSETQ. This CDR3 reads CASSLDENNEQFF. CDR3 DNA: TGCGCCAGCAGCTTGGATGAGAACAATGAGCAGTTCTTC.

The chain uses TRBV5-1 and TRBJ2-1; D may be TRBD1 (6 bases). V lost 0 bases to trimming and J lost 9 bases, with 16 bases between them. CDR1 is SGHRS and CDR2 is YFSETQ in the germline V gene. This CDR3 has 15 residues. The CDR3 DNA is TGCGCCAGCAGCTTGGAGGTAGGGGGTCTAGGTGAGCAGTTCTTC. Amino acids: CASSLEVGGLGEQFF.

This chain uses TRBV29-1 with TRBJ2-3; 8 bases are a match to TRBD2. Germline lookup yields CDR1 SQVTM and CDR2 ANQGSEA. With V trimmed by 5 bases and J by 0 bases, 10 bases remained unmatched. This CDR3 contains 16 residues. Here the CDR3 DNA reads TGCAGCGTTATACCTTCTAGCGGGCCTAGCACAGATACGCAGTATTTT. This sequence encodes CSVIPSSGPSTDTQYF.